Only a few counts were recorded for the clone carrying this TCR beta chain. Deletions cut 5 bases from V and 1 base from J, with 17 bases between. Germline loops: CDR1 LGHNA, CDR2 YNFKEQ. The CDR3 extends over 16 amino acids. The time point was: pre-sensitization, week 0. Treatment indicated: therapeutic diphenylcyclopropenone sensitization with weekly scalp DPC. TCRdb ran MiXCR on the RACE reads and lists one entry per CDR3 protein. The sample lists 80,000 to 100,000 distinct CDR3 sequences; under 14% were seen once. This specimen belongs to a study of human T cells and chemical hapten exposure. This rearrangement joins TRBV4-2 to TRBJ1-2; D gene ambiguous. The sequence was obtained from a woman aged 55-69 years with alopecia areata. Some clones in this sample may be carry-over from other donors' samples. The sequenced sample was whole blood, obtained in connection with sensitization to the hapten diphenylcyclopropenone (DPC). The CDR3 spells CASSKNRGIDNYGYTF. DNA of the CDR3: TGTGCCAGCAGCAAAAACCGGGGAATTGATAACTATGGCTACACCTTC.